This T cell receptor (beta chain) was sequenced during a study of T-cell memory formation after mild COVID-19. Study details: TCR clusters largely stayed donor specific.

General study results and limits: Among clones peaking at day 37 in the second wave, SARS-CoV-2 specificity remained unconfirmed. Pre-infection memory already had some responding clones, implying cross-reactive memory joined. CD4+ contracting clones were mainly CM and EM; CD8+ ones, EMRA.

Details on this clonotype: Its antigen is unidentified.

Germline V gives CDR1 MGHRA, CDR2 YSYEKL. Trimming took 1 base from V and 3 from J, leaving 10 bases between them. The CDR3 runs to 15 residues. TCRdb passed the 5' RACE reads through MiXCR, listing each CDR3 protein once. The profile shows about 290,000 distinct CDR3 sequences, roughly 15% of them singletons. Material: PBMCs or a T cell subset sorted from them (not recorded which). The chain employs TRBV4-1 and TRBJ2-1; a weak D match, TRBD1 (6 bases). The sequence derives from a man aged 18 to 30 who had mild COVID-19 (a few samples of this study predate the infection). Cell type and time point are not known. The CDR3 DNA is TGCGCCAGCAGCCAAGGACAGGATGACTACAATGAGCAGTTCTTC. Amino acids: CASSQGQDDYNEQFF.